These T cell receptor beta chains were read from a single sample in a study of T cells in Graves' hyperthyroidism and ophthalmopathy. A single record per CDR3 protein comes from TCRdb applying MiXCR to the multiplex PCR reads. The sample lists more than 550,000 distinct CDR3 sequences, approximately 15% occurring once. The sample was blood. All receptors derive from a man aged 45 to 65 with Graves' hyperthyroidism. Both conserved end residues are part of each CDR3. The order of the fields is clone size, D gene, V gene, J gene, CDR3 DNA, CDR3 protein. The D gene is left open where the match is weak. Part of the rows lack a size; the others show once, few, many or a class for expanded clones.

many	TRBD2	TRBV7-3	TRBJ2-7	TGTGCCAGCAGCTTGTCTAGCGGGAACTACGAGCAGTACTTC	CASSLSSGNYEQYF
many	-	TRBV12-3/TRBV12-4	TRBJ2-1	TGTGCCAGCAGCATAACCGGGGGGCAGTTCTTC	CASSITGGQFF
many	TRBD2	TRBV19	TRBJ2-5	TGTGCCAGTAGTCGGGAGGGACCGACCAGTGAGACCCAGTACTTC	CASSREGPTSETQYF
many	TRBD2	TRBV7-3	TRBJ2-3	TGTGCCAGCAGCTTGTCTAGCGGGGGCACAGATACGCAGTATTTT	CASSLSSGGTDTQYF
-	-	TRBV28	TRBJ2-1	TGTGCCAGCAACCGCGGGGTTGGAGAGAATGAGCAGTTCTTC	CASNRGVGENEQFF
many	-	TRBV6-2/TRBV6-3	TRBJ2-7	TGTGCCAGCAGTTACCTCACGGAAACCTACGAGCAGTACTTC	CASSYLTETYEQYF
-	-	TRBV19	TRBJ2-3	TGTGCCAGTAGTATGCGGACCGAATCTGGGGATACGCAGTATTTT	CASSMRTESGDTQYF
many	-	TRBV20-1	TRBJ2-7	TGCAGTGCTTATTCAGGGCAGGGGTACGAGCAGTACTTC	CSAYSGQGYEQYF
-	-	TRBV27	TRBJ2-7	TGTGCCAGCAGTCTGGGACCAGCAAACGGGTACGAGCAGTACTTC	CASSLGPANGYEQYF
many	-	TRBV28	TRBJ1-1	TGTGCCAGCAGTCTACTCCCCAACACTGAAGCTTTCTTT	CASSLLPNTEAFF
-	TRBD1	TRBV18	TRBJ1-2	TGTGCCAGCTCACCACTCTACCAGGGGGGAAACTATGGCTACACCTTC	CASSPLYQGGNYGYTF
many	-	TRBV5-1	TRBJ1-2	TGCGCCAGCAGCTTGGAGGGGGGAGGAAATGGCTACACCTTC	CASSLEGGGNGYTF
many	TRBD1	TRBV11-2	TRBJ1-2	TGTGCCAGCAGCTTAAGTCTGACGGTACAGGGGGCTGGAATGAACTATGGCTACACCTTC	CASSLSLTVQGAGMNYGYTF
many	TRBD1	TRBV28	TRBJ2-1	TGTGCCAGCAGTGCCGGGACAGGGGGCCTTAGCGCCTACAATGAGCAGTTCTTC	CASSAGTGGLSAYNEQFF
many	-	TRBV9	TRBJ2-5	TGTGCCAGCAGCGTAGCGGGAGCTGGAGAGACCCAGTACTTC	CASSVAGAGETQYF
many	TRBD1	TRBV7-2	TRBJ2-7	TGTGCCAGCAGCTCCAGGGGACAGACCTCCTACGAGCAGTACTTC	CASSSRGQTSYEQYF
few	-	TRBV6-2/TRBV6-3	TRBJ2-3	TGTGCCAGCAGGGCATTCGGGGGTCGAACAGATACGCAGTATTTT	CASRAFGGRTDTQYF
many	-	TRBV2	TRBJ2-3	TGTGCCAGCAGTGCGAGCGCGGATACGCAGTATTTT	CASSASADTQYF